The 4 T cell receptor beta chains presented below share a single source sample, sequenced in a study of cytomegalovirus exposure and HLA in healthy donors (dated 2017 in TCRdb). The library was made by the immunoSEQ multiplex PCR assay. For the multiplex PCR, a mixture combining 60 forward primers for TCR Vbeta segments and 13 reverse primers for TCR Jbeta segments was used. TCRdb's version of the immuneACCESS table is confined to in-frame rearrangements and falls short of the full clone set. An unresolved V gene accounts for under half of the shortfall where checked; the remainder is of unknown origin. Counted in this sample were 150,000 to 200,000 clones; roughly 90% of them appeared once. Jointly, the top ten make up around 0.98% of the sample. Input material: PBMCs. These receptors came from a boy aged 2-15 years in good health and CMV-seronegative.

The chain is built from TRBV10-1 and TRBJ2-7, with 7 nucleotides matching TRBD1. Losses at the gene ends were 6 bases for V and 1 base for J; bases not matched to a gene: 9. This CDR3 comprises 15 residues. Germline V CDR1 and CDR2: WNHNN, SYGVQD (reference sequence). CDR3 sequence: CASSDDRVGSYEQYF. CDR3 in DNA: TGCGCCAGCAGCGACGACAGGGTTGGTTCCTACGAGCAGTACTTC.

The CDR3 DNA follows: TGTGCCAGCAGTTACAGTACTAAAGTGGGCTACACCTTC. Encoded protein: CASSYSTKVGYTF. This chain connects TRBV6-5 to TRBJ1-2; no firm D call. In germline, CDR1 is MNHEY, CDR2 SVGAGI. With 2 bases removed from V and 8 bases from J, the gap between germline ends came to 12 bases. The CDR3 has 13 residues.

The gene calls are TRBV11-2 and TRBJ2-6, with D tentatively TRBD2 (5 bases). V was shortened by 5 bases and J by 2 bases, with 16 bases between the two germline ends. The CDR3 contains 17 residues. CDR1 and CDR2 from the germline V gene are SGHAT and FQNNGV. CDR3 in amino acids: CASSPIPGGTGANVLTF. The DNA for the CDR3 is TGTGCCAGCAGCCCGATCCCCGGAGGAACTGGGGCCAACGTCCTGACTTTC.

V and J are TRBV2 and TRBJ2-3; maybe TRBD1 (6 bases). V was clipped by 6 bases and J by 5 bases, with 15 bases between them. In germline, CDR1 is SNHLY, CDR2 FYNNEI. CDR3 length: 14 residues. The CDR3 DNA is TGTGCCAGCAGGCTCACAGGGAATCTAGATACGCAGTATTTT. It is translated as CASRLTGNLDTQYF.